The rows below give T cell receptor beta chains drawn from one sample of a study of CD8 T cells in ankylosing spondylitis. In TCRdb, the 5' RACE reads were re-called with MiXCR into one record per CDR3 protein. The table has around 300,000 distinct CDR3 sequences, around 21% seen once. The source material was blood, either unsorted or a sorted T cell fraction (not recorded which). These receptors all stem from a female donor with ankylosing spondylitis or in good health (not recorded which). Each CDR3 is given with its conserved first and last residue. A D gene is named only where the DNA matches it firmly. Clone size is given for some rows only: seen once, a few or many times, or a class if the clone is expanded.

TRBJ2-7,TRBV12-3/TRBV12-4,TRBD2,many,CASSLKLAGGTALEQYF,TGTGCCAGCAGTTTAAAGCTAGCGGGAGGCACTGCTTTGGAGCAGTACTTC
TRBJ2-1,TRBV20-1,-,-,CSASPRTIGRYNEQFF,TGCAGTGCTAGTCCCCGGACTATCGGCCGCTACAATGAGCAGTTCTTC
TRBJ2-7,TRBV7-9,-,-,CASSHEGYYEQYF,TGTGCCAGCAGCCACGAGGGCTACTACGAGCAGTACTTC
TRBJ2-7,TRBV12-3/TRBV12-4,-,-,CASSFGAEAEQYF,TGTGCCAGCAGTTTCGGGGCTGAGGCCGAGCAGTACTTC
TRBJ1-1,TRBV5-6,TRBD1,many,CASSYRDRVSTEAFF,TGTGCCAGCAGCTACCGGGACAGGGTTTCCACTGAAGCTTTCTTT
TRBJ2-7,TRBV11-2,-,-,CASSFSSPQPYEQYF,TGTGCCAGCAGCTTTTCCTCCCCCCAACCCTACGAGCAGTACTTC
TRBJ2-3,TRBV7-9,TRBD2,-,CASSLTSGPEYF,TGTGCCAGCAGCTTGACTAGCGGTCCAGAGTATTTT
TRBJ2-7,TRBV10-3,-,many,CAISEARIDEQYF,TGTGCCATCAGTGAGGCTAGAATTGACGAGCAGTACTTC
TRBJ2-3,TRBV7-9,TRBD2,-,CASSGLAGVSDTQYF,TGTGCCAGCAGCGGGCTAGCGGGAGTATCAGATACGCAGTATTTT
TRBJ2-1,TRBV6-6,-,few,CASSYSHEQFF,TGTGCCAGCAGTTACTCCCATGAGCAGTTCTTC
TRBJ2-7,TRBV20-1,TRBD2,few,CSTTGGGRSSYEQYF,TGCAGTACCACGGGAGGGGGAAGGAGCTCCTACGAGCAGTACTTC
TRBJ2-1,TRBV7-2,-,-,CASSPGGSGEFF,TGTGCCAGCAGCCCCGGCGGTAGCGGCGAGTTCTTC
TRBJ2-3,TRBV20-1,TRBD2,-,CSAHGLVGDTQYF,TGCAGTGCCCATGGACTAGTTGGGGATACGCAGTATTTT
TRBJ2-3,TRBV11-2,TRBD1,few,CASRLTGWGSDTDTQYF,TGTGCCAGCAGATTGACAGGGTGGGGGTCGGACACAGATACGCAGTATTTT
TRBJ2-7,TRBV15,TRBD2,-,CATSRGGLASSYEQYF,TGTGCCACCAGCAGAGGGGGACTAGCGAGTTCGTACGAGCAGTACTTC
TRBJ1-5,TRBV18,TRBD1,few,CASSRQDRGNQPQHF,TGTGCCAGCTCACGCCAAGACAGGGGCAATCAGCCCCAGCATTTT
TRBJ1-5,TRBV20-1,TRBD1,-,CSAGTGLFLSNQPQHF,TGCAGTGCCGGGACAGGATTATTCCTCAGCAATCAGCCCCAGCATTTT
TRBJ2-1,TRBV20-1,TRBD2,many,CSARDLRGRKTYNEQFF,TGCAGTGCTAGAGATCTACGCGGGAGAAAGACCTACAATGAGCAGTTCTTC
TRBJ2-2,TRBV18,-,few,CASSPFGDNTGELFF,TGTGCCAGCTCACCATTTGGCGACAACACCGGGGAGCTGTTTTTT
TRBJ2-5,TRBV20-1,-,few,CSAPLTNLGETQYF,TGCAGTGCTCCCCTGACTAACTTGGGAGAGACCCAGTACTTC